A single sample gave rise to the 17 T cell receptor beta chains below, sequenced in a study of blood T cell repertoires in COVID-19. TCRdb's copy holds only in-frame clones and misses some; the assay was immunoSEQ multiplex PCR. The table records more than 200,000 clones, 65% to 90% of them present only once. The sequenced sample consisted of PBMCs or T cells enriched from blood (not recorded which). Receptors were obtained from a man aged 35-49 years who had recovered from COVID-19.

The chain recombines TRBV7-2 with TRBJ2-1, with TRBD2 matching over 7 bases. The J segment lost 8 bases and the V segment lost 1 base, leaving 5 bases of the junction unmatched. CDR3 length: 14 residues. Germline V gene data show CDR1 as SGHTA and CDR2 as FQGNSA. The CDR3 region has the DNA TGTGCCAGCAGCTTAGAGCGGGGAGACTATGAGCAGTTCTTC. Its translation: CASSLERGDYEQFF.

The V and J genes are TRBV5-1 and TRBJ2-7, with D tentatively TRBD1 (5 bases). This CDR3 region has 15 residues. V was cut by 3 bases and J by 0 bases, with 13 bases left in between. Germline CDR1 is SGHRS and CDR2 is YFSETQ. The CDR3, as DNA: TGCGCCAGCAGCTCCCTTCAGGGAAGCTCCTACGAGCAGTACTTC. Amino acids: CASSSLQGSSYEQYF.

A word on this clone: An end of the junction does not agree with germline; a read error may underlie this. The CDR3 reads CASTLLAFGELFF. The CDR3 nucleotides are TGTGCCAGCACCTTATTAGCGTTCGGGGAGCTGTTTTTT. The chain joins TRBV13 to TRBJ2-2; possible D gene TRBD2, 5 bases. The germline V gene encodes CDR1 PRHDT and CDR2 FYEKMQ (reference sequence). The CDR3 is 13 amino acids. The whole variable domain, filled in from reference TRBV13 and TRBJ2-2, reads AAGVIQSPRHLIKEKRETATLKCYPIPRHDTVYWYQQGPGQDPQFLISFYEKMQSDKGSIPDRFSAQQFSDYHSELNMSSLELGDSALYFCASTLLAFGELFFGEGSRLTVL.

V is TRBV19 and J is TRBJ1-5, with unresolved D. Germline V gives CDR1 LNHDA, CDR2 SQIVND (reference sequence). The length of the CDR3 is 15 residues. Deletions cut 7 bases from V and 2 bases from J, with 15 bases between. CDR3 in DNA: TGTGCCAGTAACAAGGCGGTGGTTGGCAATCAGCCCCAGCATTTT. Residues: CASNKAVVGNQPQHF.

The chain carries TRBV27 and TRBJ1-5; D is unresolved. The V end was cut by 3 bases, the J end by 4 bases, with 10 bases between. This CDR3 is 14 amino acids long. Germline CDR1 reads MNHEY; CDR2 reads SMNVEV (reference sequence). The CDR3 is CASSFHSANQPQHF. The DNA for the CDR3 is TGTGCCAGCAGTTTTCACAGTGCGAATCAGCCCCAGCATTTT.

V is TRBV2 and J is TRBJ1-2; D is ambiguous. The CDR3 runs 13 residues. Looked up from germline, CDR1 is SNHLY and CDR2 is FYNNEI. The V and J ends lost 4 bases and 4 bases respectively, with 10 bases between them. The CDR3 protein is CASSARSFYGYTF. CDR3 nucleotides: TGTGCCAGCAGTGCACGGTCATTCTATGGCTACACCTTC. Looking up the rest from reference TRBV2 and TRBJ1-2 gives the full variable domain: EPEVTQTPSHQVTQMGQEVILRCVPISNHLYFYWYRQILGQKVEFLVSFYNNEISEKSEIFDDQFSVERPDGSNFTLKIRSTKLEDSAMYFCASSARSFYGYTFGSGTRLTVV.

The chain carries TRBV28 and TRBJ1-5; D not resolved. Germline V gene data show CDR1 as MDHEN and CDR2 as SYDVKM. The CDR3 runs to 15 residues. With 6 bases removed from V and 0 bases from J, the gap between germline ends came to 12 bases. CDR3 sequence (DNA): TGTGCCAGCAGATTCACCCCGGGTAGCAATCAGCCCCAGCATTTT. Amino acids: CASRFTPGSNQPQHF.

Here the CDR3 reads CASTGGASYDGYTF. CDR3 sequence (DNA): TGTGCCAGCACCGGAGGGGCCAGCTATGATGGCTACACCTTC. The V call is TRBV6-5, the J call TRBJ1-2; D may be TRBD1 (5 bases). The V gene lost 7 bases and the J gene lost 6 bases, with 18 bases spanning the gap. Germline V lookup: CDR1 MNHEY, CDR2 SVGAGI. This CDR3 region has 14 residues.

CDR3 protein: CASSPTGTNGETQYF. The CDR3 nucleotides are TGTGCCAGCAGCCCGACCGGGACAAATGGCGAGACCCAGTACTTC. The rearrangement links TRBV7-9 to TRBJ2-5, with D possibly matching TRBD1 (6 bases). The CDR3 extends over 15 amino acids. CDR1 and CDR2 (germline): SEHNR, FQNEAQ (reference sequence). Trimming pared 5 bases from V and 5 bases from J, leaving 18 bases between.

V is TRBV7-9 and J is TRBJ1-2; 8 positions match TRBD1. This CDR3 region has 14 residues. Trimming cost V 1 base and J 6 bases; bases outside gene matches: 4. Germline assignment: CDR1 SEHNR and CDR2 FQNEAQ (reference sequence). CDR3 DNA sequence: TGTGCCAGCAGCTTAGGGACAGGGCTGGATGGCTACACCTTC. Its protein is CASSLGTGLDGYTF.

V is TRBV10-3 and J is TRBJ1-2; a possible D gene is TRBD1 (5 bases). CDR3 length equals 15 residues. CDR1 and CDR2 (germline): ENHRY, SYGVKD. V was cut by 4 bases and J by 2 bases, with 14 bases left in between. The CDR3 region has the DNA TGTGCCATCAGTGTGGGGGGTCTAGGGAACTATGGCTACACCTTC. This gives the protein CAISVGGLGNYGYTF.

The chain couples TRBV12-3 or TRBV12-4 to TRBJ1-1; tentative D call: TRBD1 (5 bases). CDR3 length: 13 residues. V lost 5 bases and J lost 0, with 7 bases in between. The CDR3 spells CASSVQVNTEAFF. DNA for the CDR3: TGTGCCAGCAGTGTACAGGTGAACACTGAAGCTTTCTTT.

The rearrangement uses TRBV30 and TRBJ1-1, with TRBD1 as a possible D gene (5 bases). This CDR3 spans 13 amino acids. Trimming removed 0 bases from V and 11 bases from J, with 16 bases in between. Germline assignment: CDR1 GTSNPN and CDR2 SVGIG (reference sequence). The CDR3 DNA sequence: TGTGCCTGGAGTGTAATGGAACGGCGGGGGGCTTTCTTT. This encodes CAWSVMERRGAFF.

The chain employs TRBV5-8 and TRBJ2-7, with 7 bases that match TRBD1. V lost 4 bases to trimming and J lost 6 bases; unmatched junction nucleotides: 10. The CDR3 extends over 14 amino acids. The germline CDR1 and CDR2 sequences are SGHTS and YDEGEE. The CDR3 DNA reads TGTGCCAGCAGCATCCACAGGGGTCGGGCCGAGCAGTACTTC. Protein: CASSIHRGRAEQYF.

The chain uses TRBV12-2 and TRBJ2-7; TRBD2, as called in the table, went unchecked against the DNA. TRBV12-2 is labeled a pseudogene. The CDR3 totals 20 residues. The DNA for the CDR3 is TGTGCAAGTCGCCGCAGCCTGACAAGTTCCCGAGGGTATAAGTCCTACGAGCAGTACTTC. Amino acids: CASRRSLTSSRGYKSYEQYF.

The rearrangement links TRBV19 to TRBJ1-4; no definite D call. The CDR3 is 15 residues long. With 2 bases removed from V and 3 bases from J, the gap between germline ends came to 10 bases. The V gene's germline CDR1 is LNHDA and CDR2 SQIVND (reference sequence). The CDR3 sequence is CASSIFQTPNEKLFF. The CDR3 region has the DNA TGTGCCAGTAGTATATTTCAGACTCCTAATGAAAAACTGTTTTTT.

The J gene is TRBJ1-5, the V gene TRBV2; 10 positions agree with TRBD1. The germline V gene encodes CDR1 SNHLY and CDR2 FYNNEI. The CDR3 loop spans 14 amino acids. Trimming removed 3 bases from V and 7 bases from J; junction bases left unmatched: 3. The CDR3 region has the DNA TGTGCCAGCAGTGAGGGACAGGGGCTGCAGCCCCAGCATTTT. Residues: CASSEGQGLQPQHF.